This TCR beta chain was identified in a study of blood T cells in healthy people across ages. Study results and limitations: When one million T cells were used, diversity estimates were thought to be underestimates.

The CDR3 totals 13 residues. In germline, CDR1 is SQVTM, CDR2 ANQGSEA. Trimming pared 4 bases from V and 10 bases from J, leaving 18 bases between. It was ten milliliters of peripheral blood that were drawn from each donor. Of note for this clonotype: Antigen unknown.

A second PCR of about 6 to 12 cycles used a sample-barcoded 5' primer and a J-beta primer mix. At least 2.5 million CDR3-containing paired-end reads were obtained per sample. Each CDR3 protein is one row after TCRdb ran MiXCR on the 5' RACE reads. The sample yields fewer than 950,000 distinct CDR3 sequences, 30% to 45% seen once. The V gene is TRBV29-1, the J gene TRBJ2-3; a weak D match, TRBD1 (6 bases). Sequencing was done on a sample of blood. This TCR derives from a man in his late teens or twenties in good health. The CDR3 nucleotides are TGCAGCGTTGTTAGTGGGGGCTTGGTCGCGCAGTATTTT. Translating gives CSVVSGGLVAQYF.